There are a few counts of the clone carrying this TCR beta chain. Expressed TCRB transcripts got sequenced, as all isolated RNA was reverse transcribed. Some clones are missing from TCRdb's copy, which holds only in-frame ones; the method was immunoSEQ multiplex PCR. The data hold more than 85,000 clones, with roughly 40% observed a single time. This entry is derived from a study of beta chain features in type 1 diabetes. V shed 5 bases and J shed 11 bases, with 15 bases lying between them. The CDR3 length is 11 residues. CDR1 and CDR2 from the germline V gene are DFQATT and SNEGSKA (reference sequence). Sorting based on CD45RO/CCR7/CD25/CD127/CD95/CD27 separated CD4+ naive, central memory, regulatory and stem cell-like memory cells. Each of the sorted populations had a purity greater than 98%.

This clonotype originated in a woman younger than 30 in good health. The sample taken for sequencing was stem cell memory CD4+ T cells from blood. The J gene is TRBJ1-1, the V gene TRBV20-1, with D possibly being TRBD1 (6 bases). In DNA, the CDR3 is TGCAGTGCTCCCTCCAGGGGAAGGGCTTTCTTT. Its translation is CSAPSRGRAFF.